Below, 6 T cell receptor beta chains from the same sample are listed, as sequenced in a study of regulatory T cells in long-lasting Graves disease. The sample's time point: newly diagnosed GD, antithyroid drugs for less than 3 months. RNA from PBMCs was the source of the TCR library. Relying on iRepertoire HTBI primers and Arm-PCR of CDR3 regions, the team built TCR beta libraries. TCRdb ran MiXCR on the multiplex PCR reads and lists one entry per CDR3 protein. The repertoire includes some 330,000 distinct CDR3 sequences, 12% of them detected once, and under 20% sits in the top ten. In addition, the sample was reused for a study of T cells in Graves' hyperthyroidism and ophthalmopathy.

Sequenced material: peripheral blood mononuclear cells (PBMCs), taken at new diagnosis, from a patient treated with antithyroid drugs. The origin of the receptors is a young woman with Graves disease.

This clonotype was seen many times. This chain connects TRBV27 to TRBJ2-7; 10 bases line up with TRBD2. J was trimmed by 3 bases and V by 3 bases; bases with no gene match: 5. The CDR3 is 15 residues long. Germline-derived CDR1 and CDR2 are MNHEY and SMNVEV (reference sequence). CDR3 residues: CASSFRLAGFYEQYF. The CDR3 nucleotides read TGTGCCAGCAGTTTTCGACTAGCGGGTTTCTACGAGCAGTACTTC.

The CDR3 DNA sequence: TGTGCCAGCAGCTCCCCGGTTTCAGGAAACACCATATATTTT. Amino acid sequence: CASSSPVSGNTIYF. The chain is built from TRBV13 and TRBJ1-3; D is ambiguous. Germline V lookup: CDR1 PRHDT, CDR2 FYEKMQ (reference sequence). V was trimmed by 4 bases and J by 4 bases, leaving 11 bases between them. This CDR3 comprises 14 residues. Full variable domain (outside the CDR3, taken from reference TRBV13 and TRBJ1-3): AAGVIQSPRHLIKEKRETATLKCYPIPRHDTVYWYQQGPGQDPQFLISFYEKMQSDKGSIPDRFSAQQFSDYHSELNMSSLELGDSALYFCASSSPVSGNTIYFGEGSWLTVV.

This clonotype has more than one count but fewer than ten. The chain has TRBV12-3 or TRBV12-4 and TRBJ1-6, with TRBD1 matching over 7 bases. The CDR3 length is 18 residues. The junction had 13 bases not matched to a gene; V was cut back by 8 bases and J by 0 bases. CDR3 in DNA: TGTGCCAGCGGCCTATCGACAGGGAGGAGCTCCTATAATTCACCCCTCCACTTT. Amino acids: CASGLSTGRSSYNSPLHF.

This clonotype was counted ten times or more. The CDR3 here is CASSFTGDGELFF. As DNA, the CDR3 is TGTGCCAGCAGTTTTACGGGAGACGGGGAGCTGTTTTTT. The chain joins TRBV28 to TRBJ2-2; TRBD2 might be the D (6 bases). Trimming took 3 bases from V and 7 from J, leaving 9 bases between them. The CDR3 runs to 13 residues. The germline V gene has CDR1 MDHEN and CDR2 SYDVKM.

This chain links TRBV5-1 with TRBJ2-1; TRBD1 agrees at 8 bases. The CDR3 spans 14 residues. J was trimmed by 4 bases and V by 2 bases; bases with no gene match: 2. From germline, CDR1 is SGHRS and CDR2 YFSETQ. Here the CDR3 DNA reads TGCGCCAGCAGCTTAGACAGGGGATACAATGAGCAGTTCTTC. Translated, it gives CASSLDRGYNEQFF.

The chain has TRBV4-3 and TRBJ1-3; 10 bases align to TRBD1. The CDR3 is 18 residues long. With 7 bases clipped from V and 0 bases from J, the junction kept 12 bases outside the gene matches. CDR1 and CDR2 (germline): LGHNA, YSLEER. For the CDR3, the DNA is TGCGCCAGCACCCCCAGCGGGACAGGGGTGTTCTCTGGAAACACCATATATTTT. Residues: CASTPSGTGVFSGNTIYF.